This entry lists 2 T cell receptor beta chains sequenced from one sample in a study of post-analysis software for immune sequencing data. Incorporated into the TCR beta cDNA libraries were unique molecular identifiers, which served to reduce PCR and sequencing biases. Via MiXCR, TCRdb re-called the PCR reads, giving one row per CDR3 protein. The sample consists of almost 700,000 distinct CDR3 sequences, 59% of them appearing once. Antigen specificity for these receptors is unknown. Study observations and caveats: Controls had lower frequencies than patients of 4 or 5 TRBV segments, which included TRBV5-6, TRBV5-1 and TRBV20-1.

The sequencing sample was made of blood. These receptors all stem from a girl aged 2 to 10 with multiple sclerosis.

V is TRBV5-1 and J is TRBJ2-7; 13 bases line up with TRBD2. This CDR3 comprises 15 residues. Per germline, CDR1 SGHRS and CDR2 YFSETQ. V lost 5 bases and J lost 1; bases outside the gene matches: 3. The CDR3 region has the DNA TGCGCCAGCAGGGGACTAGCGGGACAGTCCTACGAGCAGTACTTC. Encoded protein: CASRGLAGQSYEQYF.

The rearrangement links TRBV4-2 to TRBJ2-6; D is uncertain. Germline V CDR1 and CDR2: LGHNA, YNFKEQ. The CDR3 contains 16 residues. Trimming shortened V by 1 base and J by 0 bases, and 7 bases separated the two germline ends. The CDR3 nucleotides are TGTGCCAGCAGCCAAGTTCAGGCCTCTGGGGCCAACGTCCTGACTTTC. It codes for CASSQVQASGANVLTF.